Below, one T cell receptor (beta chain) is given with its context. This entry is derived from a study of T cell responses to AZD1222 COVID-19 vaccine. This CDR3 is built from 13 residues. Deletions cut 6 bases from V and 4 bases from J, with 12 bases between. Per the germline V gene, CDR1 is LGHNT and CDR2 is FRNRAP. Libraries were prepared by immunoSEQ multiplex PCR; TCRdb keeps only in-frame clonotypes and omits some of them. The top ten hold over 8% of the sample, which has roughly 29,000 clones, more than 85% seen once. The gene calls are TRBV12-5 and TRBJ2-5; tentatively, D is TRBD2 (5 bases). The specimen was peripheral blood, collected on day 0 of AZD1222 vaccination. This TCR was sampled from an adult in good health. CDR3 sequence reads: CASGLSGGETQYF. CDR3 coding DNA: TGTGCTAGTGGCCTTTCAGGAGGAGAGACCCAGTACTTC.